The sequence of this T cell receptor (beta chain) was determined in a study of patients and donors after allogeneic stem cell transplantation. CDR1 SGHTA and CDR2 FQGNSA come from the germline V gene. Germline trimming cut 8 bases from V and 3 bases from J; bases unmatched to any gene: 6. The CDR3 spans 14 residues. TCRdb re-called the RT-PCR reads through MiXCR, storing one row per CDR3 protein. The table includes about a million distinct CDR3 sequences, over 15% detected once. This chain uses TRBV7-2 with TRBJ2-7, with 11 nucleotides matching TRBD2. The TCR originated in a human donor who was either an allogeneic HSCT recipient or a stem cell or donor lymphocyte infusion donor (not recorded which). It is not recorded whose cells these are; they may come from a transplant donor. What was sequenced was blood, either unsorted or a sorted T cell fraction (not recorded which). The CDR3 reads CASGLAGGYYEQYF. Written as DNA, the CDR3 is TGTGCCAGCGGGCTAGCGGGGGGTTACTACGAGCAGTACTTC. Together with reference TRBV7-2 and TRBJ2-7, the CDR3 gives the full variable domain: GAGVSQSPSNKVTEKGKDVELRCDPISGHTALYWYRQSLGQGLEFLIYFQGNSAPDKSGLPSDRFSAERTGGSVSTLTIQRTQQEDSAVYLCASGLAGGYYEQYFGPGTRLTVT.